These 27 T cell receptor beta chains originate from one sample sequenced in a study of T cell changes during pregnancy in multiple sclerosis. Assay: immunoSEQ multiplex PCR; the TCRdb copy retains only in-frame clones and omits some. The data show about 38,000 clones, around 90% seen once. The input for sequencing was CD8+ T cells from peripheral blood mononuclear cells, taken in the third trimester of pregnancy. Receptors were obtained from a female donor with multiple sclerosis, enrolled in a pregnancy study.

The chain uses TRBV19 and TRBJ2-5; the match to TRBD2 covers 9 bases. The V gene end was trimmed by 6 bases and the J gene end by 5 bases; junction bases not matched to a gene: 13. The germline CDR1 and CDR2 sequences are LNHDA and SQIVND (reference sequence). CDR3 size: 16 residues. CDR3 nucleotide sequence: TGTGCCAGTAGCCCGTGGACTAGCGTTTTCGGGGAGACCCAGTACTTC. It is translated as CASSPWTSVFGETQYF.

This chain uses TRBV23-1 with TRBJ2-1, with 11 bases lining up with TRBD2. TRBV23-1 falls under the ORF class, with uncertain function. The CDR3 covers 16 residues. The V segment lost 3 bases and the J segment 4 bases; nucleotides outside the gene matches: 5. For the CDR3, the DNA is TGCGCCAGCAGTCAGACCGGGACTAGCGGATACAATGAGCAGTTCTTC. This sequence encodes CASSQTGTSGYNEQFF.

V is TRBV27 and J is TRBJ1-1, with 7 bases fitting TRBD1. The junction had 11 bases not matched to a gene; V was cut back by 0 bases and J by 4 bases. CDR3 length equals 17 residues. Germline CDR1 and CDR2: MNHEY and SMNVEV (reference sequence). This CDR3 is CASSLSTRQGLGTEAFF. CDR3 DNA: TGTGCCAGCAGTTTATCGACCCGACAGGGATTGGGCACTGAAGCTTTCTTT.

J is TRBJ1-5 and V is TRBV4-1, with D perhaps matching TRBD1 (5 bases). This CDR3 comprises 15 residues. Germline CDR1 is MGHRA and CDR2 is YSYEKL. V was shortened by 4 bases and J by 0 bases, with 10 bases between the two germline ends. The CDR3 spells CASSPTAYSNQPQHF. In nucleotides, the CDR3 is TGCGCCAGCAGCCCGACAGCCTATAGCAATCAGCCCCAGCATTTT.

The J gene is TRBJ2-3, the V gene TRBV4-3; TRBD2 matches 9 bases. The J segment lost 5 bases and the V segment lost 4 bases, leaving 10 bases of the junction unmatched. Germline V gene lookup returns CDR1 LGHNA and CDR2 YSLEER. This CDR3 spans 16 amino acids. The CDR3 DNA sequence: TGCGCCAGCAGCCCACGGGAACCAGCGGGGGGAGATACGCAGTATTTT. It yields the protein CASSPREPAGGDTQYF.

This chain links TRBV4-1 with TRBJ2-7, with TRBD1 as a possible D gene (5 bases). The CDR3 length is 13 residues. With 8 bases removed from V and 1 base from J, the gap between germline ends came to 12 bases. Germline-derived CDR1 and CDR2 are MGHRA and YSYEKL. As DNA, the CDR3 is TGCGCCAGCTTTGGGGCCCCGTCCTACGAGCAGTACTTC. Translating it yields CASFGAPSYEQYF.

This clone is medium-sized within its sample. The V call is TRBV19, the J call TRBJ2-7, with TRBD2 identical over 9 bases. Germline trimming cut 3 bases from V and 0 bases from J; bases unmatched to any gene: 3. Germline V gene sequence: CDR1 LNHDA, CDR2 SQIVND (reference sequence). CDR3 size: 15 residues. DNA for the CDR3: TGTGCCAGTAGTATCGGACTAGCGAGCTCCTACGAGCAGTACTTC. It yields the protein CASSIGLASSYEQYF.

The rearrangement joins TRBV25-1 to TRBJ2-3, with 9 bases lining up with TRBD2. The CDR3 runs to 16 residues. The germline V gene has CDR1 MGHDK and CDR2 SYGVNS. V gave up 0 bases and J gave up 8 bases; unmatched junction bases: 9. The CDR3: CASSEYSGGPFGTQYF. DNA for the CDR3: TGTGCCAGCAGTGAATATAGCGGGGGCCCATTCGGTACGCAGTATTTT.

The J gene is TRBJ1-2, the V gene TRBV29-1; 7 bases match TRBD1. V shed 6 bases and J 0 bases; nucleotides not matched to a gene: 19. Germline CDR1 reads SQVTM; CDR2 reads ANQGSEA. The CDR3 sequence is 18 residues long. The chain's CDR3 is CSVEGVGTETFPNYGYTF. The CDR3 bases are TGCAGCGTGGAGGGGGTGGGGACAGAGACCTTTCCTAACTATGGCTACACCTTC.

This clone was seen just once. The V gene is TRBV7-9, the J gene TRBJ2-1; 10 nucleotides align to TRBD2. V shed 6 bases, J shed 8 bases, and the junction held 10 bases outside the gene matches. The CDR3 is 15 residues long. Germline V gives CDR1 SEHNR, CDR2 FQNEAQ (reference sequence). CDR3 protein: CASRGTSGAPDEQFF. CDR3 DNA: TGTGCCAGCAGAGGTACTAGCGGGGCCCCCGATGAGCAGTTCTTC.

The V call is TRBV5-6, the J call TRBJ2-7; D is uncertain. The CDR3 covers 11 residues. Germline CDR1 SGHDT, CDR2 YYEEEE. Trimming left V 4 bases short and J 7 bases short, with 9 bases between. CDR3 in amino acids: CASSDSWEQYF. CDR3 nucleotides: TGTGCCAGCAGCGACTCCTGGGAGCAGTACTTC.

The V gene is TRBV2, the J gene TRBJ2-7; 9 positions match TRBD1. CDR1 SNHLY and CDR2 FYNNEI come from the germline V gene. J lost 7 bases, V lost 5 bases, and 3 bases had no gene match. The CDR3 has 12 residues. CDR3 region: CASSSGTGEQYF. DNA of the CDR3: TGTGCCAGCAGTTCTGGGACAGGGGAGCAGTACTTC.

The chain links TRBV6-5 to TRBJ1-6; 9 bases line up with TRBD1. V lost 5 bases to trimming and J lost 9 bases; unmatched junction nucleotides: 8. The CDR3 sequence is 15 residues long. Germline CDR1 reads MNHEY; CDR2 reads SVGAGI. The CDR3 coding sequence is TGTGCCAGCAGTCCGGACAGGGGATGGTTTTCACCCCTCCACTTT. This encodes CASSPDRGWFSPLHF.

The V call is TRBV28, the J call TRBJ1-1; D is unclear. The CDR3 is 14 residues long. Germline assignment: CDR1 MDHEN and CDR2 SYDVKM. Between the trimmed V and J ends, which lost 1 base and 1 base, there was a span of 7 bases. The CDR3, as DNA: TGTGCCAGCAGTTTATTATGGCAGAACACTGAAGCTTTCTTT. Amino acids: CASSLLWQNTEAFF.

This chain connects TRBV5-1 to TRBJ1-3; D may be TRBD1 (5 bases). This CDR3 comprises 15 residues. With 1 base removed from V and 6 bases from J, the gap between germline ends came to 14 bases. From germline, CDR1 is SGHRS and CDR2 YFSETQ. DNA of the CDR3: TGCGCCAGCAGCTTGTCAGGGTCTAAGGCAAACACCATATATTTT. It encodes CASSLSGSKANTIYF.

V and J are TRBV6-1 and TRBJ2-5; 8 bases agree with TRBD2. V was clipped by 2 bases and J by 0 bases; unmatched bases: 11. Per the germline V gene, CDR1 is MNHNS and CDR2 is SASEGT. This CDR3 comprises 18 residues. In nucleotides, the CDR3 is TGTGCCAGCAGTGAACGGCGGGGGGCGGGGGGCCACCAAGAGACCCAGTACTTC. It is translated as CASSERRGAGGHQETQYF.

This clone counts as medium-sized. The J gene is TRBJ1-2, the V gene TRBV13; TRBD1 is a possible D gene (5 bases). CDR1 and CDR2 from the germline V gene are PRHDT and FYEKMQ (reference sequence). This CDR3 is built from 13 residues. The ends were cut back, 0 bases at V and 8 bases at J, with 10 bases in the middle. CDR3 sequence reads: CASSLGQVLGYTF. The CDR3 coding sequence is TGTGCCAGCAGCTTAGGACAGGTGTTGGGCTACACCTTC.

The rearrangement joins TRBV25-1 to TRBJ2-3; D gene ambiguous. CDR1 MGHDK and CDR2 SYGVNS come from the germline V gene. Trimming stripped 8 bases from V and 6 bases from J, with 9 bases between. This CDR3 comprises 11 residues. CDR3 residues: CASLLSDTQYF. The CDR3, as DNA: TGTGCCAGCCTTCTCTCGGATACGCAGTATTTT.

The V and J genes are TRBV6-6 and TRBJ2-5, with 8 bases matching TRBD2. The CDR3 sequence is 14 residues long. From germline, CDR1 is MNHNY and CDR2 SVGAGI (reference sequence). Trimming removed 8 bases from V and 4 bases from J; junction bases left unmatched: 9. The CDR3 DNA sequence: TGTGCCAGCCGCGGCGGGGGGCCGGGAGAGACCCAGTACTTC. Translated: CASRGGGPGETQYF.

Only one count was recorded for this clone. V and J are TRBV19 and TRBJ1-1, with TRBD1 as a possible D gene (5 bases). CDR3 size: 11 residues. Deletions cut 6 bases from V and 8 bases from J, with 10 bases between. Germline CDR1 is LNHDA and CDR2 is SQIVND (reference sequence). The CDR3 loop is CASRYGGEAFF. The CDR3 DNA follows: TGTGCCAGTAGGTACGGGGGAGAAGCTTTCTTT. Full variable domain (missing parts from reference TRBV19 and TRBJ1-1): DGGITQSPKYLFRKEGQNVTLSCEQNLNHDAMYWYRQDPGQGLRLIYYSQIVNDFQKGDIAEGYSVSREKKESFPLTVTSAQKNPTAFYLCASRYGGEAFFGQGTRLTVV.

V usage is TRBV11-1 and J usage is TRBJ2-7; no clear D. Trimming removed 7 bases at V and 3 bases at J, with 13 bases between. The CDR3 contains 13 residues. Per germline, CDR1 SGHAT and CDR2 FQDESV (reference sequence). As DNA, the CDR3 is TGTGCCAGCAAAATCCCTGGCGGCTACGAGCAGTACTTC. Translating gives CASKIPGGYEQYF.

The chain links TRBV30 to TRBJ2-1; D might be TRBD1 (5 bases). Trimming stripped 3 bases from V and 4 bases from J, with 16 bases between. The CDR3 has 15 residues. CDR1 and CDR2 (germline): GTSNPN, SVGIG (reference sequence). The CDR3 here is CAWSGDSYSYNEQFF. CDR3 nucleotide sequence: TGTGCCTGGAGCGGCGACAGCTACTCATACAATGAGCAGTTCTTC.

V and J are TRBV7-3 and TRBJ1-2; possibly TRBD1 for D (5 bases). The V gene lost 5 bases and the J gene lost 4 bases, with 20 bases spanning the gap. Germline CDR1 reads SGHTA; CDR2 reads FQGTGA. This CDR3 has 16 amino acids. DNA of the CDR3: TGTGCCAGCAGCGCCGGCCAGGGCGAAGGCCTCTATGGCTACACCTTC. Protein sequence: CASSAGQGEGLYGYTF.

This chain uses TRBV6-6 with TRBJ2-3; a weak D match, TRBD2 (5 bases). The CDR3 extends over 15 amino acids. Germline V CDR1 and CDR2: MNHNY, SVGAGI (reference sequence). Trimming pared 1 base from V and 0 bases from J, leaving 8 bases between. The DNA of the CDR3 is TGTGCCAGCAGTTACTGGAGCGGTAGCACAGATACGCAGTATTTT. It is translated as CASSYWSGSTDTQYF.

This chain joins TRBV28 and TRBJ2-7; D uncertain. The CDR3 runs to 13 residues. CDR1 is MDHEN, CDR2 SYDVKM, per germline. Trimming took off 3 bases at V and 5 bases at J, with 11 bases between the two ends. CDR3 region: CASSFPAFDEQYF. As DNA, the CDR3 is TGTGCCAGCAGTTTTCCAGCGTTTGACGAGCAGTACTTC.

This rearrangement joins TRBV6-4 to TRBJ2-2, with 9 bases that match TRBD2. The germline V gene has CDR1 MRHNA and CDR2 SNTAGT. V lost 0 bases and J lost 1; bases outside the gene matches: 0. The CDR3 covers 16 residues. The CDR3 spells CASSDSAGGNTGELFF. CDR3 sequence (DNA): TGTGCCAGCAGTGACTCAGCGGGGGGGAACACCGGGGAGCTGTTTTTT.

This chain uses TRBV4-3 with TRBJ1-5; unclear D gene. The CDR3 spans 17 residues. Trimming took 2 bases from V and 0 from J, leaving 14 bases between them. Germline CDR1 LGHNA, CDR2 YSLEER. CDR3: CASSQSLDGYSNQPQHF. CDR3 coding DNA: TGCGCCAGCAGCCAAAGCTTAGACGGGTATAGCAATCAGCCCCAGCATTTT.